One sample yielded the 9 T cell receptor beta chains listed below, sequenced in a study of vaccination effects on CD4 cells after COVID-19. Measured with immunoSEQ multiplex PCR; TCRdb has only the in-frame clones, and not every one. This sample has more than 30,000 clones, with 55% to 75% found just once. Their recognized antigens are unknown. Using viral peptide pools, the ViraFEST assay grew out antigen-specific CD4+ T cells prior to sequencing. The culture ran for roughly ten days before CD4+ T cells were isolated. The sequences come from CD4+ T cells from PBMCs cultured with HCoV-229E spike peptides, collected before COVID-19 vaccination. The receptors here all came from a human donor who received a COVID-19 vaccine.

The genes are TRBV25-1 and TRBJ2-3, with 8 positions matching TRBD2. In germline, CDR1 is MGHDK, CDR2 SYGVNS. J gave up 6 bases and V 6 bases, and 8 bases lay outside the gene matches. This CDR3 spans 14 amino acids. CDR3: CASRPSGSWDTQYF. The CDR3 DNA is TGTGCCAGCAGGCCCAGCGGGAGTTGGGATACGCAGTATTTT.

For the CDR3, the DNA is TGTGCCAGCAGCCAAGAGAGGGGAAGCTCTGGGGCCAACGTCCTGACTTTC. This codes for CASSQERGSSGANVLTF. The V gene is TRBV4-2, the J gene TRBJ2-6, with D tentatively TRBD1 or TRBD2 (5 bases each). Trimming left V 0 bases short and J 0 bases short, with 9 bases between. This CDR3 region has 17 residues. Germline V gene data show CDR1 as LGHNA and CDR2 as YNFKEQ.

The table lists this clone with a count of one. This chain links TRBV30 with TRBJ1-2, with D perhaps TRBD1 (5 bases). This CDR3 has 12 residues. Germline CDR1 is GTSNPN and CDR2 is SVGIG (reference sequence). Trimming took off 0 bases at V and 8 bases at J, with 10 bases between the two ends. The CDR3 region is CAWSVGVHGYTF. The DNA for the CDR3 is TGTGCCTGGAGTGTGGGGGTCCACGGCTACACCTTC. Full variable domain (remainder filled in from reference TRBV30 and TRBJ1-2): SQTIHQWPATLVQPVGSPLSLECTVEGTSNPNLYWYRQAAGRGLQLLFYSVGIGQISSEVPQNLSASRPQDRQFILSSKKLLLSDSGFYLCAWSVGVHGYTFGSGTRLTVV.

The rearrangement joins TRBV15 to TRBJ1-2; 7 bases fit TRBD1. The germline gives CDR1 LNHNV, CDR2 YYDKDF (reference sequence). With V trimmed by 2 bases and J by 4 bases, 10 bases remained unmatched. The CDR3 is 16 residues long. DNA for the CDR3: TGTGCCACCAGCAGACTCCTAGGACAGGAAACCTATGGCTACACCTTC. The encoded protein is CATSRLLGQETYGYTF.

The CDR3 DNA follows: TGTGCCACCAGTGACCCGACGGAGATACGGCAGTATTTT. Protein product: CATSDPTEIRQYF. The V and J genes are TRBV24-1 and TRBJ2-3, with D unclear. Trimming removed 4 bases from V and 11 bases from J, with 15 bases in between. This CDR3 is 13 amino acids long. From germline, CDR1 is KGHDR and CDR2 SFDVKD.

The CDR3 reads CASSQAPLLRETTDTQYF. In DNA, the CDR3 is TGTGCCAGCAGCCAAGCCCCCCTGTTGCGGGAGACGACAGATACGCAGTATTTT. This rearrangement joins TRBV4-2 to TRBJ2-3; 7 bases map to TRBD2. V was clipped by 1 base and J by 3 bases; unmatched bases: 13. Germline V gene lookup returns CDR1 LGHNA and CDR2 YNFKEQ. This CDR3 has 18 residues.

The table lists this clone with a few counts. The V gene is TRBV24-1, the J gene TRBJ2-7, with D possibly called TRBD1 or TRBD2 (5 bases each). Germline V gives CDR1 KGHDR, CDR2 SFDVKD. The CDR3 has 17 amino acids. The V end lost 5 bases, the J end lost 2 bases, and 21 bases lay between the germline ends. CDR3 bases: TGTGCCACCAGTGGAAGAAGTGAGGGGTCGGATACCTACGAGCAGTACTTC. Translation: CATSGRSEGSDTYEQYF.

The J gene is TRBJ1-3, the V gene TRBV3-1 (or the pseudogene TRBV3-2); the D gene is possibly TRBD1 (6 bases). CDR1 and CDR2 from the germline V gene are LGHDT and YNNKEL (reference sequence). V dropped 2 bases and J dropped 8 bases, with 19 bases sitting between them. This CDR3 region has 16 residues. DNA for the CDR3: TGTGCCAGCAGCCAATTGGGCGGGACACCGTGGGACACCATATATTTT. It yields the protein CASSQLGGTPWDTIYF.

Here the CDR3 reads CASGLVNYEDFNQPQHF. CDR3 nucleotides: TGTGCTAGTGGTTTGGTAAATTACGAGGACTTCAATCAGCCCCAGCATTTT. This rearrangement joins TRBV12-5 to TRBJ1-5; D gene unclear. Per the germline V gene, CDR1 is LGHNT and CDR2 is FRNRAP. This CDR3 has 17 residues. Trimming removed 0 bases from V and 3 bases from J, with 15 bases in between.